This is a list of T cell receptor beta chains from one sample in a study of tissue T cells after allogeneic stem cell transplantation. TCRdb keeps only in-frame clones here, not all; method: immunoSEQ multiplex PCR. The table shows some 25,000 clones, with about 89% occurring only once. Sequenced material: blood, taken before transplantation. The receptor set was obtained from a male donor at least 60 years old who later had graft-versus-host disease after an allogeneic stem cell transplant. The CDR3 runs from the conserved cysteine through the conserved F or W. The D gene is left open where the match is weak. Some rows have no size entry. The others give once, few or many, or a class for an expanded clone.

j_gene: TRBJ2-5
abundance: NA
v_gene: TRBV5-1
d_gene: TRBD1
CDR3aa: CASSLDIGTGPTQETQYF
CDR3nt: TGCGCCAGCAGCTTGGATATTGGGACAGGACCCACCCAAGAGACCCAGTACTTC

j_gene: TRBJ1-6
abundance: NA
v_gene: TRBV5-5
d_gene: NA
CDR3aa: CASSLGGQSGLHF
CDR3nt: TGTGCCAGCAGCTTGGGGGGGCAGTCGGGCCTCCACTTT

j_gene: TRBJ2-1
abundance: NA
v_gene: TRBV3-1/TRBV3-2
d_gene: NA
CDR3aa: CASSDTPTRSNEQFF
CDR3nt: TGTGCCAGCAGCGATACGCCAACTAGGTCCAATGAGCAGTTCTTC

j_gene: TRBJ1-6
abundance: NA
v_gene: TRBV6-5
d_gene: TRBD1
CDR3aa: CASSDWGQGRPLHF
CDR3nt: TGTGCCAGCTCGGATTGGGGACAGGGAAGGCCCCTCCACTTT

j_gene: TRBJ1-3
abundance: NA
v_gene: TRBV15
d_gene: TRBD1
CDR3aa: CATSRQGQAMGSTIYF
CDR3nt: TGTGCCACCAGCAGACAAGGACAGGCTATGGGAAGCACCATATATTTT

j_gene: TRBJ1-5
abundance: NA
v_gene: TRBV6-1
d_gene: NA
CDR3aa: CASSEPRGFSNQPQHF
CDR3nt: TGTGCCAGCAGTGAACCTAGAGGATTTAGCAATCAGCCCCAGCATTTT

j_gene: TRBJ2-2
abundance: NA
v_gene: TRBV11-3
d_gene: NA
CDR3aa: CASSPSYTGELFF
CDR3nt: TGTGCCAGCAGCCCAAGCTACACCGGGGAGCTGTTTTTT

j_gene: TRBJ2-7
abundance: NA
v_gene: TRBV28
d_gene: NA
CDR3aa: CASSLARYEQYF
CDR3nt: TGTGCCAGCAGTCTCGCCCGCTACGAGCAGTACTTC

j_gene: TRBJ2-3
abundance: NA
v_gene: TRBV9
d_gene: NA
CDR3aa: CASSVAIGPDTQYF
CDR3nt: TGTGCCAGCAGCGTAGCCATTGGGCCAGATACGCAGTATTTT

j_gene: TRBJ1-2
abundance: once
v_gene: TRBV28
d_gene: TRBD1
CDR3aa: CASSSPGQGVRYGYTF
CDR3nt: TGTGCCAGCAGTTCCCCGGGACAGGGGGTAAGGTATGGCTACACCTTC

j_gene: TRBJ1-2
abundance: NA
v_gene: TRBV6-6
d_gene: NA
CDR3aa: CASTHGGDYTF
CDR3nt: TGTGCCAGCACCCACGGGGGGGACTACACCTTC

j_gene: TRBJ1-6
abundance: NA
v_gene: TRBV7-9
d_gene: NA
CDR3aa: CAGSSYNSPLHF
CDR3nt: TGTGCCGGAAGCTCCTATAATTCACCCCTCCACTTT

j_gene: TRBJ1-5
abundance: NA
v_gene: TRBV6-2/TRBV6-3
d_gene: TRBD1
CDR3aa: CASSFRQGSSNQPQHF
CDR3nt: TGTGCCAGCAGTTTCAGACAGGGCAGTAGCAATCAGCCCCAGCATTTT

j_gene: TRBJ1-6
abundance: NA
v_gene: TRBV30
d_gene: TRBD1
CDR3aa: CAWSGTGGNSPLHF
CDR3nt: TGTGCCTGGAGTGGAACAGGGGGAAATTCACCCCTCCACTTT

j_gene: TRBJ2-7
abundance: NA
v_gene: TRBV18
d_gene: TRBD2
CDR3aa: CASSPGTSASYEQYF
CDR3nt: TGTGCCAGCTCCCCCGGGACTAGCGCTTCCTACGAGCAGTACTTC

j_gene: TRBJ2-2
abundance: NA
v_gene: TRBV6-6
d_gene: TRBD2
CDR3aa: CASNRLAANTGELFF
CDR3nt: TGTGCCAGCAACAGACTAGCGGCGAACACCGGGGAGCTGTTTTTT

j_gene: TRBJ2-1
abundance: NA
v_gene: TRBV11-2
d_gene: TRBD2
CDR3aa: CASSFGGGPGNEQFF
CDR3nt: TGTGCCAGCAGCTTTGGCGGGGGGCCGGGGAATGAGCAGTTCTTC

j_gene: TRBJ1-5
abundance: NA
v_gene: TRBV30
d_gene: NA
CDR3aa: CAWSRDKPQPQHF
CDR3nt: TGTGCCTGGAGTAGGGATAAACCTCAGCCCCAGCATTTT

j_gene: TRBJ2-2
abundance: NA
v_gene: TRBV19
d_gene: NA
CDR3aa: CASSQQGTGELFF
CDR3nt: TGTGCCAGTAGTCAACAGGGAACCGGGGAGCTGTTTTTT

j_gene: TRBJ1-2
abundance: once
v_gene: TRBV28
d_gene: NA
CDR3aa: CASSLGLRAGGYTF
CDR3nt: TGTGCCAGCAGTTTAGGCCTCAGGGCAGGAGGCTACACCTTC

j_gene: TRBJ2-1
abundance: NA
v_gene: TRBV18
d_gene: NA
CDR3aa: CASSSRQASYNEQFF
CDR3nt: TGTGCCAGCTCATCGAGACAGGCTTCATACAATGAGCAGTTCTTC

j_gene: TRBJ2-5
abundance: NA
v_gene: TRBV2
d_gene: NA
CDR3aa: CASIRDLIETQYF
CDR3nt: TGTGCCAGCATAAGGGACCTAATAGAGACCCAGTACTTC

j_gene: TRBJ1-1
abundance: few
v_gene: TRBV25-1
d_gene: NA
CDR3aa: CASSFRVNTEAFF
CDR3nt: TGTGCCAGCAGCTTCAGGGTGAACACTGAAGCTTTCTTT

j_gene: TRBJ1-2
abundance: NA
v_gene: TRBV14
d_gene: TRBD1
CDR3aa: CASSAFQGAIGYTF
CDR3nt: TGTGCCAGCAGCGCTTTCCAGGGGGCCATTGGCTACACCTTC